This paragraph covers one TCR beta chain sequence. What antigen it recognizes has not been identified. No base quality values were provided; no much bigger clone lies one nucleotide off. The record originates from a study of T cell changes during pregnancy in multiple sclerosis (dated by TCRdb to the late 2010s). For the wider study: The study examined how the T cell repertoire changed over the course of pregnancy in women with multiple sclerosis.

Libraries were made using the immunoSEQ multiplex PCR assay. Sourced from immuneACCESS, this table was stored by TCRdb with only in-frame sequences that have V and J called. A share of the clones is absent; for the studies checked, an unresolved V gene accounts for under half, and the remainder has no known explanation. Present in this sample are about 45,000 clones, around 93% of which were seen just once. Clones ranked in the top ten supply 2.9% of the sample. Inclusive of the bounding cysteine and phenylalanine, the CDR3 is 13 residues long. The only DNA kept is the CDR3, 39 bases in frame from the first base. CDR1 and CDR2 (MNHNS, SASEGT) derive from the germline V gene. V lost 2 bases and J lost 7 bases; the stretch between them is 11 bases long.

This specimen consisted of CD8+ T cells from peripheral blood mononuclear cells, obtained in the second trimester of pregnancy. The chain is encoded by TRBV6-1 joined to TRBJ1-1; too little of a D gene remains to name it. This sequence was found in a female donor with multiple sclerosis, enrolled in a pregnancy study. The nucleotide sequence is given as TGTGCCAGCAGTGAAACTCGGGGAAATGAAGCTTTCTTT. This encodes CASSETRGNEAFF.